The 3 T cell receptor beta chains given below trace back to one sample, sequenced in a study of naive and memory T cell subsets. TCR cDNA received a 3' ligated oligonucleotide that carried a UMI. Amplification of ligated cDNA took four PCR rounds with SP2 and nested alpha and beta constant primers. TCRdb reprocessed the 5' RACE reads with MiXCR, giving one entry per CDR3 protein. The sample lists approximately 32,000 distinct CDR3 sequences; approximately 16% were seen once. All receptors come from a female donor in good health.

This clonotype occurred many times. DNA for the CDR3: TGCAGCGTGAATATGGGCCTCTACAATGAGCAGTTCTTC. As protein: CSVNMGLYNEQFF. The J gene is TRBJ2-1, the V gene TRBV29-1; D remains ambiguous. This CDR3 has 13 residues. Trimming took off 6 bases at V and 3 bases at J, with 12 bases between the two ends. Germline CDR1 reads SQVTM; CDR2 reads ANQGSEA.

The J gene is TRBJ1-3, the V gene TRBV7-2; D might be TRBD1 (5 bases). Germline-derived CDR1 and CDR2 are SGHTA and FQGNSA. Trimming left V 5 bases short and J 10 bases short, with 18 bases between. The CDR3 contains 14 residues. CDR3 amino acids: CASSPGTSYGTIYF. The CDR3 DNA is TGTGCCAGCAGCCCCGGGACTTCGTATGGGACCATATATTTT.

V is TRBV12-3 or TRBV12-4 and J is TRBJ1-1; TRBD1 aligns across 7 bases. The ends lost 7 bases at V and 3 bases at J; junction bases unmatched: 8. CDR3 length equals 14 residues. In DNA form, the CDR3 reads TGTGCCAGCAACCCTTCAGGGGGTTACACTGAAGCTTTCTTT. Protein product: CASNPSGGYTEAFF.